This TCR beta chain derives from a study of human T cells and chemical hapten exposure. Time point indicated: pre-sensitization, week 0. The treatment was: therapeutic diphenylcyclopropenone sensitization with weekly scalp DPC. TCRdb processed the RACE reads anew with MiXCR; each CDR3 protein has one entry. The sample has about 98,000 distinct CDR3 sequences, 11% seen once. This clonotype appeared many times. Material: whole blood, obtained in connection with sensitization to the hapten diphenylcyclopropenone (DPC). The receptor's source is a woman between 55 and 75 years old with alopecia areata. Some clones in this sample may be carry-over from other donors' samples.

CDR3 coding DNA: TGCAGCGTTGAAGAAGGCAGGGGTGGCACAGATACGCAGTATTTT. Translated, it gives CSVEEGRGGTDTQYF. The rearrangement joins TRBV29-1 to TRBJ2-3, with D possibly being TRBD1 (6 bases). The CDR3 runs to 15 residues. Germline CDR1 reads SQVTM; CDR2 reads ANQGSEA. Trimming removed 0 bases from V and 1 base from J, with 11 bases in between.